This entry lists 20 T cell receptor beta chains sequenced from one sample in a study of blood T cell repertoires in COVID-19. Sequencing was performed with immunoSEQ multiplex PCR; in TCRdb, only in-frame clones are kept and a portion is missing. Of about 140,000 clones listed, more than 65% were seen once; the top ten hold 4%. The sequencing input was peripheral blood. Receptors originate from a woman aged 55 to 70 with acute or convalescent COVID-19.

This clone was observed a single time. The genes are TRBV11-2 and TRBJ2-1; 8 positions agree with TRBD2. CDR3 length: 14 amino acids. Germline-derived CDR1 and CDR2 are SGHAT and FQNNGV. Trimming at V came to 1 base and at J to 9 bases, leaving 5 bases not matched to a gene. The CDR3 coding sequence is TGTGCCAGCAGCTTAGGGGGACTAGAGGGTGAGCAGTTCTTC. Its protein is CASSLGGLEGEQFF. Based on the CDR3 plus reference TRBV11-2 and TRBJ2-1, the full variable domain is EAGVAQSPRYKIIEKRQSVAFWCNPISGHATLYWYQQILGQGPKLLIQFQNNGVVDDSQLPKDRFSAERLKGVDSTLKIQPAKLEDSAVYLCASSLGGLEGEQFFGPGTRLTVL.

This rearrangement joins TRBV6-5 to TRBJ2-7, with 8 bases aligning to TRBD2. The V segment lost 3 bases and the J segment 3 bases; nucleotides outside the gene matches: 10. The CDR3 has 16 amino acids. The V gene's germline CDR1 is MNHEY and CDR2 SVGAGI. The DNA for the CDR3 is TGTGCCAGCAGTTATGGGGGGACTAGGTATCTCTACGAGCAGTACTTC. This translates into CASSYGGTRYLYEQYF.

V is TRBV9 and J is TRBJ2-1, with a possible D match to TRBD2 (5 bases). The V end was cut by 0 bases, the J end by 1 base, with 11 bases between. The germline V gene has CDR1 SGDLS and CDR2 YYNGEE. The CDR3 runs 16 residues. Here the CDR3 reads CASSVGQRTSYNEQFF. CDR3 coding DNA: TGTGCCAGCAGCGTAGGTCAGCGGACTTCCTACAATGAGCAGTTCTTC.

This chain joins TRBV7-9 and TRBJ1-1; weak D call: TRBD1 (6 bases). CDR3 length: 15 amino acids. The germline CDR1 and CDR2 sequences are SEHNR and FQNEAQ (reference sequence). V dropped 5 bases and J dropped 5 bases, with 18 bases sitting between them. The CDR3 nucleotides read TGTGCCAGCAGCCAAACTTCAGGGGCGTGGACTGAAGCTTTCTTT. Protein: CASSQTSGAWTEAFF.

This clone was seen just once. CDR3 DNA sequence: TGTGCCAGCACTTTGACACTCGGCACTGAAGCTTTCTTT. Protein product: CASTLTLGTEAFF. The gene calls are TRBV27 and TRBJ1-1; unclear D gene. The CDR3 length is 13 residues. Trimming pared 7 bases from V and 4 bases from J, leaving 13 bases between. CDR1 is MNHEY and CDR2 is SMNVEV in the germline V gene (reference sequence).

The chain joins TRBV12-3 or TRBV12-4 to TRBJ2-3, with no clear D. Trimming shortened V by 7 bases and J by 0 bases, and 5 bases separated the two germline ends. The CDR3 contains 12 residues. The CDR3 here is CASTQSTDTQYF. The CDR3, as DNA: TGTGCCAGCACGCAGAGCACAGATACGCAGTATTTT.

The chain has TRBV2 and TRBJ2-4; 7 nucleotides line up with TRBD2. The junction had 3 bases not matched to a gene; V was cut back by 1 base and J by 0 bases. Germline CDR1 and CDR2: SNHLY and FYNNEI. The CDR3 loop spans 16 amino acids. The DNA for the CDR3 is TGTGCCAGCAGTGAAGGTGGCGGGAGAGCCAAAAACATTCAGTACTTC. It specifies CASSEGGGRAKNIQYF.

This sequence joins TRBV9 and TRBJ2-1, with D maybe TRBD2 (6 bases). The CDR3 consists of 15 residues. The V end was cut by 0 bases, the J end by 8 bases, with 15 bases between. In germline, CDR1 is SGDLS, CDR2 YYNGEE. The CDR3 protein is CASSVATGAIYEQFF. In DNA, the CDR3 is TGTGCCAGCAGCGTAGCCACGGGAGCTATCTATGAGCAGTTCTTC.

The chain has TRBV6-1 and TRBJ2-7; TRBD2 might be the D (5 bases). The ends were cut back, 3 bases at V and 3 bases at J, with 12 bases in the middle. CDR3 length equals 14 residues. Germline V gene data show CDR1 as MNHNS and CDR2 as SASEGT. CDR3 sequence (DNA): TGTGCCAGCAGTGATGTTGGCGGGTTCTACGAGCAGTACTTC. Translation gives CASSDVGGFYEQYF.

The chain recombines TRBV30 with TRBJ2-7; 7 bases line up with TRBD2. V dropped 5 bases and J dropped 9; count of bases not matched to a gene: 10. Germline assignment: CDR1 GTSNPN and CDR2 SVGIG (reference sequence). The CDR3 extends over 12 amino acids. DNA for the CDR3: TGTGCCTGGTTCCCTCAAGCGGGGCGGCAGTACTTC. Translation gives CAWFPQAGRQYF.

The V gene is TRBV7-3, the J gene TRBJ2-5; no clear D gene. CDR3 length: 13 amino acids. Germline V gene lookup returns CDR1 SGHTA and CDR2 FQGTGA. Deletions cut 2 bases from V and 9 bases from J, with 13 bases between. The CDR3 is CASSLLPKAAQYF. The CDR3, as DNA: TGTGCCAGCAGCTTATTACCCAAGGCGGCCCAGTACTTC. Together with reference TRBV7-3 and TRBJ2-5, the CDR3 gives the full variable domain: GAGVSQTPSNKVTEKGKYVELRCDPISGHTALYWYRQSLGQGPEFLIYFQGTGAADDSGLPNDRFFAVRPEGSVSTLKIQRTERGDSAVYLCASSLLPKAAQYFGPGTRLLVL.

The chain joins TRBV11-3 to TRBJ1-3, with D unclear. Germline V gene data show CDR1 as SGHNT and CDR2 as YENEEA. The CDR3 loop spans 13 amino acids. The V end was cut by 8 bases, the J end by 2 bases, with 10 bases between. The CDR3 is CASESGTGNTIYF. The CDR3 DNA sequence: TGTGCCAGCGAATCGGGTACTGGAAACACCATATATTTT.

The chain uses TRBV28 and TRBJ2-7; TRBD2 aligns across 10 bases. The CDR3 has 13 amino acids. The trim removed 8 bases at V and 4 bases at J, leaving 5 bases unmatched. CDR1 and CDR2 from the germline V gene are MDHEN and SYDVKM. The CDR3 nucleotides are TGTGCCAGCTCCGCTAGCGGGAGTTACGAGCAGTACTTC. Translating it yields CASSASGSYEQYF.

On this clone itself: This sample includes further DNA sequences coding for the same CDR3. The chain has TRBV4-1 and TRBJ2-7, with 11 bases matching TRBD2. V lost 4 bases, J lost 4 bases, and 9 bases stayed unmatched. The germline CDR1 and CDR2 sequences are MGHRA and YSYEKL. The CDR3 extends over 16 amino acids. CDR3 sequence reads: CASSPTGTSGTYEQYF. The CDR3 DNA is TGCGCCAGCAGCCCCACAGGGACTAGCGGTACTTACGAGCAGTACTTC.

This chain joins TRBV3-1 (or the pseudogene TRBV3-2) and TRBJ2-7; TRBD2 matches at 14 bases. The V and J ends lost 5 bases and 6 bases, in that order; junction bases with no gene match: 9. From germline, CDR1 is LGHDT and CDR2 YNNKEL (reference sequence). The CDR3 totals 16 residues. CDR3 amino acids: CASSLGTSGRGFEQYF. CDR3 coding DNA: TGTGCCAGCAGCTTGGGGACTAGCGGGAGAGGGTTCGAGCAGTACTTC.

This clone was seen more than once but under ten times. The gene calls are TRBV9 and TRBJ2-5; 13 nucleotides line up with TRBD2. CDR1 and CDR2 from the germline V gene are SGDLS and YYNGEE. The CDR3 covers 15 residues. J gave up 5 bases and V 2 bases, and 3 bases lay outside the gene matches. As DNA, the CDR3 is TGTGCCAGCAGCGTTACTAGCGGGAGGGGTGAGACCCAGTACTTC. It encodes CASSVTSGRGETQYF.

V usage is TRBV9 and J usage is TRBJ2-7; 7 bases align to TRBD1. CDR3 length: 15 residues. V shed 3 bases, J shed 0 bases, and the junction held 6 bases outside the gene matches. Germline assignment: CDR1 SGDLS and CDR2 YYNGEE. The CDR3 loop is CASSATGTASYEQYF. As DNA, the CDR3 is TGTGCCAGCAGCGCCACCGGGACAGCCTCCTACGAGCAGTACTTC.

The rearrangement uses TRBV7-2 and TRBJ1-5; D unresolved. This CDR3 is 13 amino acids long. The germline CDR1 and CDR2 sequences are SGHTA and FQGNSA. With 4 bases removed from V and 11 bases from J, the gap between germline ends came to 15 bases. The CDR3 is CASSYGGSQAQHF. For the CDR3, the DNA is TGTGCCAGCAGCTACGGCGGGTCCCAGGCCCAGCATTTT.

This chain links TRBV28 with TRBJ1-5; D is perhaps TRBD1 (5 bases). V was pared by 2 bases and J by 6 bases, with 14 bases between. Germline V gene lookup returns CDR1 MDHEN and CDR2 SYDVKM. The CDR3 spans 15 residues. The CDR3 sequence: CASSLAPGLGQPQHF. The DNA for the CDR3 is TGTGCCAGCAGTTTAGCACCAGGGTTAGGTCAGCCCCAGCATTTT. The whole variable domain, filled in from reference TRBV28 and TRBJ1-5, reads DVKVTQSSRYLVKRTGEKVFLECVQDMDHENMFWYRQDPGLGLRLIYFSYDVKMKEKGDIPEGYSVSREKKERFSLILESASTNQTSMYLCASSLAPGLGQPQHFGDGTRLSIL.

V usage is TRBV30 and J usage is TRBJ2-7; D unresolved. V was trimmed by 7 bases and J by 0 bases, leaving 10 bases between them. This CDR3 is built from 12 residues. CDR1 is GTSNPN, CDR2 SVGIG, per germline (reference sequence). CDR3 bases: TGTGCCTACTCCCTGAGCTCCTACGAGCAGTACTTC. It codes for CAYSLSSYEQYF.